This note documents a single T cell receptor (beta chain) sequence. What it recognizes is unknown. V was pared by 3 bases and J by 6 bases, with 6 bases of the junction left unmatched. The CDR3 is 14 amino acids. Germline-derived CDR1 and CDR2 are SEHNR and FQNEAQ (reference sequence). These data originate in a study of T cell responses to AZD1222 COVID-19 vaccine. Study details: Second doses at about 4 or about 12 weeks were pooled. Findings of the study overall: Increased Spike-specific TCR breadth and depth were observed after two AZD1222 doses. Most donors were white British and more were female, and clonal diversity was possibly underestimated.

The protocol was immunoSEQ multiplex PCR, while the TCRdb copy is restricted to in-frame clones and leaves out a portion. The sample shows about 260,000 clones, about 92% of them seen only once. This sequence was found in an adult in good health. J is TRBJ2-7 and V is TRBV7-9; TRBD1 matches at 9 bases. The sample here was peripheral blood, taken on day 0 of AZD1222 vaccination. The CDR3 here is CASSFTGTGTEQYF. The CDR3 nucleotides are TGTGCCAGCAGCTTTACCGGGACAGGGACCGAGCAGTACTTC.